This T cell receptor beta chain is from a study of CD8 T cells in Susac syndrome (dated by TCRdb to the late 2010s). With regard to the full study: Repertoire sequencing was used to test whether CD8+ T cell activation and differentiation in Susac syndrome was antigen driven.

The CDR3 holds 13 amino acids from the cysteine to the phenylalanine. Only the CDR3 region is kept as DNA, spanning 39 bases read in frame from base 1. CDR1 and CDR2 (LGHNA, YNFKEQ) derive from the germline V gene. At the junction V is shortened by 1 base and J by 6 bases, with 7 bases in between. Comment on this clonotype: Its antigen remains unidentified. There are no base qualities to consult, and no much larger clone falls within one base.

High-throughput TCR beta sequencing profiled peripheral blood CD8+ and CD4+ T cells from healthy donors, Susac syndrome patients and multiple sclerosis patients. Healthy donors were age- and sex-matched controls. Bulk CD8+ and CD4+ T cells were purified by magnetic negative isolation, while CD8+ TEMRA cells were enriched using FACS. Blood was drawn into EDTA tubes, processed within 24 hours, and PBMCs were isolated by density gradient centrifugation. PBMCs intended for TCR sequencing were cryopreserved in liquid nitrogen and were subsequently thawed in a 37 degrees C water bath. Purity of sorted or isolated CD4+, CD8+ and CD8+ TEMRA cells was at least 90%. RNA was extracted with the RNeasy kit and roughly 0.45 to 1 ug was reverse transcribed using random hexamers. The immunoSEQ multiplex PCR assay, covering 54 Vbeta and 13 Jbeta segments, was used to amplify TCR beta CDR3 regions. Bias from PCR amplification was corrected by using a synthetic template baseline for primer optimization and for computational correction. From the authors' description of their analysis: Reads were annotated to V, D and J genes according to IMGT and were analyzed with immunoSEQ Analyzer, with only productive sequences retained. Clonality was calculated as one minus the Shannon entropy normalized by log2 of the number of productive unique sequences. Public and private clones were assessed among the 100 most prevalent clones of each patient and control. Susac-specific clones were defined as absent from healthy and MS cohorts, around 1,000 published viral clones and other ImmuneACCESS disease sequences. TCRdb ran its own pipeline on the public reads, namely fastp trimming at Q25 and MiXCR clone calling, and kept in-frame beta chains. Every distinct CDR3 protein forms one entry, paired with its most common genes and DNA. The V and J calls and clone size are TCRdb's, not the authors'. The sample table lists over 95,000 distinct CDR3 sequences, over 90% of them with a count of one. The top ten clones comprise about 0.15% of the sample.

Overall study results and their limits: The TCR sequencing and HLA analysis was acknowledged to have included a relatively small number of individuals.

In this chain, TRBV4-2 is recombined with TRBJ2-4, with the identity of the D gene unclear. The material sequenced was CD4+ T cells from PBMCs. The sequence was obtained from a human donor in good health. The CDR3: CASSQGEVNIQYF. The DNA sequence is TGTGCCAGCAGCCAAGGGGAAGTAAACATTCAGTACTTC.